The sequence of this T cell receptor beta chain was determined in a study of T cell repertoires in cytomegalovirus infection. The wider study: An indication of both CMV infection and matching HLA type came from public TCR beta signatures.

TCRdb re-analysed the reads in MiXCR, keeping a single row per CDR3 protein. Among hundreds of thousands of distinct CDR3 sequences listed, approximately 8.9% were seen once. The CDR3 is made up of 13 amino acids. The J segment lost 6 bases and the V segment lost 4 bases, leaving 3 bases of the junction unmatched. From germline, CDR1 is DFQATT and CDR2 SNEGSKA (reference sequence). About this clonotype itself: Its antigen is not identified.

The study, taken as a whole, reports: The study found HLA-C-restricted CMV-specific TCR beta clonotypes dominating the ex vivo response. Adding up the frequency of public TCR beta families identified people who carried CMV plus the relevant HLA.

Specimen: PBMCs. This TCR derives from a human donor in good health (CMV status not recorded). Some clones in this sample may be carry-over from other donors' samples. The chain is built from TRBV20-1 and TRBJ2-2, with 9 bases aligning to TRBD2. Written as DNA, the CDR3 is TGCAGTGCTATTAGCGGGGGTTCCGGGGAGCTGTTTTTT. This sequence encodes CSAISGGSGELFF.